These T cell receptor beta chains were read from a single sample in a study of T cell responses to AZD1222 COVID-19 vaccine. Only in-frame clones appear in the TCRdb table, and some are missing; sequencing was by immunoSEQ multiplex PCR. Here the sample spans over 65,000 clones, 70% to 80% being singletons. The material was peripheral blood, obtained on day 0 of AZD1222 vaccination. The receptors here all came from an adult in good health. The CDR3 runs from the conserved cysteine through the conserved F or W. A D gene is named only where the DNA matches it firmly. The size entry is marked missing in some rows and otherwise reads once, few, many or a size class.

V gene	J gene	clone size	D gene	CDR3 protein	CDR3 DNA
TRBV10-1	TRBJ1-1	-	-	CASSESWGASGNTEAFF	TGCGCCAGCAGTGAGTCGTGGGGGGCGAGCGGGAACACTGAAGCTTTCTTT
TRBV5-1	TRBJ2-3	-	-	CASSLGADSSDTQYF	TGCGCCAGCAGCTTGGGTGCTGACTCCTCAGATACGCAGTATTTT
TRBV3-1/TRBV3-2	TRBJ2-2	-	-	CASSQNRADTGELFF	TGTGCCAGCAGCCAAAACCGGGCAGACACCGGGGAGCTGTTTTTT
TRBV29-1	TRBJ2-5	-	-	CSVDGWGQETQYF	TGCAGCGTTGACGGGTGGGGGCAAGAGACCCAGTACTTC
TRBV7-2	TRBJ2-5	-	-	CASSLVSAESQETQYF	TGTGCCAGCAGCTTAGTTAGCGCAGAATCCCAAGAGACCCAGTACTTC
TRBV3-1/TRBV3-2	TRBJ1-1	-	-	CASSRPGALVNTEAFF	TGTGCCAGCAGCCGCCCGGGGGCGTTAGTGAACACTGAAGCTTTCTTT
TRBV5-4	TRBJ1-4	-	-	CASSLGGATNEKLFF	TGTGCCAGCAGCTTGGGGGGGGCAACTAATGAAAAACTGTTTTTT
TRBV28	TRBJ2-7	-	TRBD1	CASSSTGGRSYEQYF	TGTGCCAGCAGTTCGACAGGGGGGCGCTCCTACGAGCAGTACTTC
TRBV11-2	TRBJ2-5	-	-	CASSSLQGKGETQYF	TGTGCCAGCAGCTCCCTACAGGGAAAGGGAGAGACCCAGTACTTC
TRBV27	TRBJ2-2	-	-	CASSNRALTNTGELFF	TGTGCCAGCAGTAACAGGGCTCTCACGAACACCGGGGAGCTGTTTTTT
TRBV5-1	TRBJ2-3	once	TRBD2	CASSLGTSGTTDTQYF	TGCGCCAGCAGCCTCGGGACTAGCGGGACCACAGATACGCAGTATTTT
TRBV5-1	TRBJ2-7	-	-	CASSWSTGTEQYF	TGCGCCAGCAGCTGGAGTACAGGGACCGAGCAGTACTTC
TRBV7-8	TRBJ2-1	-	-	CASSLEGTFSYNEQFF	TGTGCCAGCAGCTTAGAGGGGACTTTCTCCTACAATGAGCAGTTCTTC
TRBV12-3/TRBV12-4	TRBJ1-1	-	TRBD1	CASCRDRGAEAFF	TGTGCCAGTTGCCGGGACAGGGGCGCTGAAGCTTTCTTT
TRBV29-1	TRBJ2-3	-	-	CSVDSGTDTQYF	TGCAGCGTTGATTCTGGGACAGATACGCAGTATTTT
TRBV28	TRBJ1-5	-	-	CAVPGQGLGPQHF	TGTGCCGTCCCAGGACAAGGTTTAGGGCCCCAGCATTTT
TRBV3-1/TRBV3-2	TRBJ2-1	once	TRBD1	CASSQDARKGQEQFF	TGTGCCAGCAGCCAAGATGCGCGGAAGGGACAGGAGCAGTTCTTC
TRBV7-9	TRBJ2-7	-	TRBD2	CASSPNRKGTTAYEQYF	TGTGCCAGCAGCCCAAACCGAAAGGGGACTACAGCCTACGAGCAGTACTTC
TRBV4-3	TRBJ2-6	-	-	CASSQDRSGANVLTF	TGCGCCAGCAGCCAAGATAGGTCTGGGGCCAACGTCCTGACTTTC
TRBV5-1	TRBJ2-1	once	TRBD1	CASSSRDRGVTEQFF	TGCGCCAGCAGCTCCCGGGACAGGGGAGTTACTGAGCAGTTCTTC
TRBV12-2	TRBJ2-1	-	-	CASRLDALTPGTSGGNYNEQFF	TGTGCAAGTCGCTTAGACGCCCTAACCCCCGGGACTAGCGGGGGGAATTACAATGAGCAGTTCTTC
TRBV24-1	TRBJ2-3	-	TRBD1	CATSGGTGTTDTQYF	TGTGCCACCAGTGGAGGGACAGGGACGACAGATACGCAGTATTTT
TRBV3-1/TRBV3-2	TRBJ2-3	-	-	CASRRTDTQYF	TGTGCCAGCAGACGGACAGATACGCAGTATTTT
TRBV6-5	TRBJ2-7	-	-	CASTFLSSYEQYF	TGTGCCAGCACCTTCCTCAGCTCCTACGAGCAGTACTTC
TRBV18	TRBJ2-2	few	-	CASSRYAGELFF	TGTGCCAGCTCACGTTATGCCGGGGAGCTGTTTTTT
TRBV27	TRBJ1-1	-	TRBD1	CASSLFRPGTGGMNTEAFF	TGTGCCAGCAGTTTATTTAGACCCGGGACAGGCGGCATGAACACTGAAGCTTTCTTT
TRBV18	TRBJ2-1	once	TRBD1	CASRQGVYNEQFF	TGTGCCAGTAGACAGGGAGTCTACAATGAGCAGTTCTTC
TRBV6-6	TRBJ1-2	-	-	CASRESGDNYGYTF	TGTGCCAGCAGAGAGAGTGGGGATAACTATGGCTACACCTTC
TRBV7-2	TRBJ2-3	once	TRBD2	CASSFAGVTDTQYF	TGTGCCAGCAGCTTTGCGGGAGTAACAGATACGCAGTATTTT
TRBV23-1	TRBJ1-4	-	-	CASSPQSTGPPVTNEKLFF	TGCGCCAGCAGTCCACAATCGACGGGGCCCCCGGTGACTAATGAAAAACTGTTTTTT
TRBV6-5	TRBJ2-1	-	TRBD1	CASVTGTVRSEQFF	TGTGCCAGCGTGACAGGGACGGTTCGGAGTGAGCAGTTCTTC
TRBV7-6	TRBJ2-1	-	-	CASSPDNEQFF	TGTGCCAGCAGCCCGGACAATGAGCAGTTCTTC
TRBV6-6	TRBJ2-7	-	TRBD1	CASGTGPYEQYF	TGTGCCAGCGGGACAGGTCCCTACGAGCAGTACTTC
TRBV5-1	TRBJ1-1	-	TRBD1	CASSLGTGGSTEAFF	TGCGCCAGCAGCCTTGGGACAGGGGGGAGCACTGAAGCTTTCTTT
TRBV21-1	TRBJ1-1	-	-	CASSMLYTEAFF	TGTGCCAGCAGCATGCTGTACACTGAAGCTTTCTTT
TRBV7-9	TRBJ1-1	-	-	CASSLTTEAFF	TGTGCCAGCAGCCTGACCACTGAAGCTTTCTTT
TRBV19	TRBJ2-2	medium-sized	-	CASSIVWGSGELFF	TGTGCCAGTAGTATAGTGTGGGGGTCCGGGGAGCTGTTTTTT
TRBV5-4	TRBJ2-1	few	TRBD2	CASSSRGTSDYNEQFF	TGTGCCAGCAGCTCTAGAGGGACTAGCGACTACAATGAGCAGTTCTTC
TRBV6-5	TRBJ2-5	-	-	CASSYRETQYF	TGTGCCAGCAGTTACCGGGAGACCCAGTACTTC
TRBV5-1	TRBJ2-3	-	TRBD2	CASSPPGLAGTDTQYF	TGCGCCAGCAGCCCTCCGGGACTAGCGGGCACAGATACGCAGTATTTT
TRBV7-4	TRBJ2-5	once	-	CASTRGQSQETQYF	TGTGCCAGCACCCGGGGACAATCACAAGAGACCCAGTACTTC
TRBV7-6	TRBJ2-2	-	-	CASSPRAAVRAVANTGELFF	TGTGCCAGCAGCCCCCGGGCCGCGGTGAGAGCGGTCGCGAACACCGGGGAGCTGTTTTTT
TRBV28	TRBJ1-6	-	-	CASSLYHNSPLHF	TGTGCCAGCAGTTTATATCACAATTCACCCCTCCACTTT
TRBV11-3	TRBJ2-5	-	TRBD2	CASSLAGTSVGTQYF	TGTGCCAGCAGCTTAGCAGGGACTAGCGTGGGGACCCAGTACTTC
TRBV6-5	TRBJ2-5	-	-	CASRRQETQYF	TGTGCCAGCAGACGCCAAGAGACCCAGTACTTC
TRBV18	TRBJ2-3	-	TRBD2	CASSIAGVTDTQYF	TGTGCCAGCTCAATAGCGGGAGTGACAGATACGCAGTATTTT